This T cell receptor beta chain was sequenced in a study of regulatory T cells in long-lasting Graves disease. Germline CDR1 and CDR2: DFQATT and SNEGSKA (reference sequence). The CDR3 is 12 amino acids. The ends were cut back, 3 bases at V and 4 bases at J, with 7 bases in the middle. Arm-PCR of CDR3 regions with iRepertoire HTBI primers generated TCR beta libraries. TCRdb ran MiXCR on the multiplex PCR reads and lists one entry per CDR3 protein. This table has 360,000 or so distinct CDR3 sequences, approximately 12% appearing once. Regarding time point: newly diagnosed GD, antithyroid drugs for less than 3 months. The TCR library was made from RNA extracted from PBMCs. As a group, patients came from one endocrinology department in Xi'an, China. The sample also formed part of further work on T cells in Graves' hyperthyroidism and ophthalmopathy.

The rearrangement links TRBV20-1 to TRBJ2-1, with unresolved D. This receptor was taken from a young woman with Graves disease. This specimen consisted of peripheral blood mononuclear cells (PBMCs), obtained at new diagnosis, from a patient treated with antithyroid drugs. The CDR3 region has the DNA TGCAGTGCTAGTGTAAGATACAATGAGCAGTTCTTC. It yields the protein CSASVRYNEQFF.